The next 8 T cell receptor beta chains were all read from a single sample in a study of blood T cell repertoires in COVID-19. This table comes from immunoSEQ multiplex PCR, and its TCRdb copy is limited to in-frame clones, with some not included. The sample gives about 170,000 clones, 80% to 85% of which show up once; 11% is in the top ten. The sample taken for sequencing was peripheral blood. The receptors here all came from a man between 65 and 79 years old with active or convalescent COVID-19.

The genes are TRBV4-1 and TRBJ1-2; D is perhaps TRBD1 (5 bases). The CDR3 length is 13 residues. Germline CDR1 MGHRA, CDR2 YSYEKL. The ends were cut back, 3 bases at V and 2 bases at J, with 7 bases in the middle. CDR3 region: CASSHDRNYGYTF. The CDR3 DNA reads as TGCGCCAGCAGCCACGACAGAAACTATGGCTACACCTTC.

This clone has more than one count but fewer than ten. The chain combines TRBV6-6 with TRBJ2-2; D may be TRBD2 (6 bases). From germline, CDR1 is MNHNY and CDR2 SVGAGI (reference sequence). The V and J ends lost 5 bases and 4 bases respectively, with 11 bases between them. The length of the CDR3 is 14 residues. The CDR3 nucleotides are TGTGCCAGCAGTAACCGGGACTCCACCGGGGAGCTGTTTTTT. It codes for CASSNRDSTGELFF.

The rearrangement links TRBV24-1 to TRBJ2-5; 7 bases are shared with TRBD2. This CDR3 contains 15 residues. CDR1 is KGHDR, CDR2 SFDVKD, per germline. V lost 9 bases and J lost 2; bases outside the gene matches: 11. For the CDR3, the DNA is TGTGCCACCTCAGCGGGATGGGGGGTACAAGAGACCCAGTACTTC. Its translation is CATSAGWGVQETQYF.

This chain connects TRBV11-2 to TRBJ2-1; 8 nucleotides agree with TRBD2. The CDR3 sequence is 16 residues long. The germline gives CDR1 SGHAT, CDR2 FQNNGV. V was clipped by 6 bases and J by 6 bases; unmatched bases: 13. CDR3 residues: CASRSPIGGALNEQFF. The CDR3 bases are TGTGCCAGCAGATCCCCTATCGGGGGGGCCCTCAATGAGCAGTTCTTC.

This rearrangement joins TRBV18 to TRBJ2-7; 14 nucleotides line up with TRBD2. In germline, CDR1 is KGHSH, CDR2 LQKENI. Trimming removed 4 bases from V and 2 bases from J; junction bases left unmatched: 4. The CDR3 runs 16 residues. The CDR3, as DNA: TGTGCCAGCTCACGACTAGCGGGAGGGGACGCCTACGAGCAGTACTTC. Its translation: CASSRLAGGDAYEQYF.

The CDR3 DNA reads as TGTGCCACCAGCAAACCACCCGGGACTAGCGGGAGGGCCGCGTACGAGCAGTACTTC. This translates into CATSKPPGTSGRAAYEQYF. The chain employs TRBV15 and TRBJ2-7; 16 nucleotides agree with TRBD2. The CDR3 has 19 residues. In germline, CDR1 is LNHNV, CDR2 YYDKDF (reference sequence). The V segment lost 4 bases and the J segment 4 bases; nucleotides outside the gene matches: 13.

J is TRBJ2-3 and V is TRBV19, with 9 bases that match TRBD2. The CDR3 spans 16 residues. CDR1 is LNHDA, CDR2 SQIVND, per germline (reference sequence). V trimming: 0 bases; J trimming: 3 bases; junction bases outside the gene matches: 4. The CDR3 region is CASSIEAGGLTDTQYF. Here the CDR3 DNA reads TGTGCCAGTAGTATAGAAGCGGGAGGACTAACAGATACGCAGTATTTT.

The chain couples TRBV5-6 to TRBJ1-2; D is ambiguous. Trimming removed 1 base from V and 2 bases from J, with 6 bases in between. There are 13 residues in the CDR3. CDR1 is SGHDT and CDR2 is YYEEEE in the germline V gene. The CDR3 sequence: CASSLWANYGYTF. Here the CDR3 DNA reads TGTGCCAGCAGCTTGTGGGCAAACTATGGCTACACCTTC. Together with reference TRBV5-6 and TRBJ1-2, the CDR3 gives the full variable domain: DAGVTQSPTHLIKTRGQQVTLRCSPKSGHDTVSWYQQALGQGPQFIFQYYEEEERQRGNFPDRFSGHQFPNYSSELNVNALLLGDSALYLCASSLWANYGYTFGSGTRLTVV.